The 27 T cell receptor beta chains reported below all come from one sample, sequenced in a study of T cells after yellow fever vaccination (dated by TCRdb to about 2019). The library was built by means of 5' RACE. Sequencer: Illumina HiSeq 2500. Through fastp at Q25 and MiXCR, TCRdb rebuilt clones from the public reads, retaining in-frame beta chains. Merged by CDR3 protein, the rows form single entries marked with the most common genes and DNA. In all, the sample holds more than 110,000 distinct CDR3 sequences, and more than 6.5% of those were seen once. The ten largest clones represent more than 0.6% of the sample. The treatment or condition label corresponds to: live attenuated yellow fever vaccine strain. Specimen: CD4+ T cells sorted from PBMCs, collected 10 days after the yellow fever booster vaccination. The receptors were sampled from a man aged 25 to 45 who received the YFV17D yellow fever vaccine.

CDR3 residues: CSASPLGQLAGEKTQYF. The DNA of the CDR3 is TGCAGTGCTAGCCCATTGGGACAACTAGCGGGAGAGAAGACCCAGTACTTC. V and J are TRBV20-1 and TRBJ2-5; 11 bases are shared with TRBD2. There are 17 residues in the CDR3. Unmatched junction bases numbered 15, after V lost 3 bases and J lost 6 bases. Germline V gene data show CDR1 as DFQATT and CDR2 as SNEGSKA (reference sequence).

This clonotype was found many times. The rearrangement joins TRBV18 to TRBJ2-1, with unresolved D. CDR3 length: 15 amino acids. Germline V gene sequence: CDR1 KGHSH, CDR2 LQKENI. Deletions cut 0 bases from V and 5 bases from J, with 11 bases between. CDR3: CASSPPPPADNEQFF. The CDR3 coding sequence is TGTGCCAGCTCACCACCACCCCCCGCTGACAATGAGCAGTTCTTC. The full variable domain, its missing parts supplied by reference TRBV18 and TRBJ2-1, is NAGVMQNPRHLVRRRGQEARLRCSPMKGHSHVYWYRQLPEEGLKFMVYLQKENIIDESGMPKERFSAEFPKEGPSILRIQQVVRGDSAAYFCASSPPPPADNEQFFGPGTRLTVL.

This clonotype was counted many times. The chain employs TRBV7-2 and TRBJ2-5, with TRBD1 identical over 9 bases. CDR3 length: 14 amino acids. V was clipped by 4 bases and J by 4 bases; unmatched bases: 4. Germline V gives CDR1 SGHTA, CDR2 FQGNSA. CDR3 sequence (DNA): TGTGCCAGCAGCTCGGGGACAGGGATAGAGACCCAGTACTTC. It is translated as CASSSGTGIETQYF.

Concerning this clonotype itself: A much bigger clone sits one base away, suggesting this may be a read error. The rearrangement uses TRBV7-2 and TRBJ2-1, with 9 bases aligning to TRBD2. CDR1 and CDR2 (germline): SGHTA, FQGNSA. CDR3 length: 17 residues. The CDR3 is CASRTDTRLAEYNDQFF. In DNA, the CDR3 is TGTGCCAGCAGGACAGATACGAGACTAGCGGAGTACAATGATCAGTTCTTC. The full variable domain, rest sourced from reference TRBV7-2 and TRBJ2-1, is GAGVSQSPSNKVTEKGKDVELRCDPISGHTALYWYRQSLGQGLEFLIYFQGNSAPDKSGLPSDRFSAERTGGSVSTLTIQRTQQEDSAVYLCASRTDTRLAEYNDQFFGPGTRLTVL.

This clonotype appeared many times. The chain recombines TRBV24-1 with TRBJ2-1, with 9 bases that match TRBD2. This CDR3 is 17 amino acids long. The J segment lost 6 bases and the V segment lost 4 bases, leaving 12 bases of the junction unmatched. The V gene's germline CDR1 is KGHDR and CDR2 SFDVKD. CDR3 coding DNA: TGTGCCACCAGTGACCCCGGACTAGCGATGCGGGGCAATGAGCAGTTCTTC. Protein sequence: CATSDPGLAMRGNEQFF.

A remark on this clonotype: A read error may account for a junction end that differs from germline. The chain uses TRBV7-9 and TRBJ1-1, with a tentative D call TRBD1 (5 bases). CDR1 is SEHNR and CDR2 is FQNEAQ in the germline V gene (reference sequence). This CDR3 has 15 residues. The CDR3 nucleotides read TGTGACAGCAGCGAACACGACCGGAGGGGCACTGAAGCTTTCTTT. Translation: CDSSEHDRRGTEAFF.

This clonotype was recorded at least ten times. The genes are TRBV3-1 and TRBJ1-2; 10 positions agree with TRBD1. This CDR3 is 15 amino acids long. Germline V gene sequence: CDR1 LGHDT, CDR2 YNNKEL (reference sequence). Trimming took 1 base from V and 5 from J; bases not matched to a gene: 4. The CDR3 loop reads CASSQVGTGVYGYTF. Here the CDR3 DNA reads TGTGCCAGCAGCCAAGTAGGGACAGGGGTGTATGGCTACACCTTC.

About this clonotype itself: Since a much larger clone is just one base distant, this may be a read error. This chain uses TRBV9 with TRBJ2-3, with unresolved D. The CDR3 spans 12 residues. Trimming shortened V by 1 base and J by 6 bases, and 6 bases separated the two germline ends. Germline V lookup: CDR1 SGDLS, CDR2 YYNGEE. The CDR3 region is CASSVIFDTQYF. The CDR3 DNA sequence: TGTGCCAGCAGCGTAATTTTTGATACGCAGTATTTT.

This clonotype came up many times. V is TRBV20-1 and J is TRBJ2-7; TRBD2 matches at 9 bases. J was trimmed by 5 bases and V by 7 bases; bases with no gene match: 9. Looked up from germline, CDR1 is DFQATT and CDR2 is SNEGSKA (reference sequence). The CDR3 is 13 amino acids. In DNA form, the CDR3 reads TGCAGTGTCCGCAGACTAGCGGTCCACGAGCAGTACTTC. Translation: CSVRRLAVHEQYF.

V gene TRBV20-1 combines with J gene TRBJ2-7; D could derive from TRBD1 or TRBD2 (5 bases each). Germline-derived CDR1 and CDR2 are DFQATT and SNEGSKA (reference sequence). The length of the CDR3 is 16 residues. V dropped 7 bases and J dropped 4 bases, with 26 bases sitting between them. CDR3 DNA: TGCAGTGTTTTAGACAACAGACTCGGATGGGGGTACGAGCAGTACTTC. Translation gives CSVLDNRLGWGYEQYF.

This clonotype showed up many times. This chain links TRBV4-2 with TRBJ1-5, with a weak D call TRBD1 (5 bases). The germline V gene encodes CDR1 LGHNA and CDR2 YNFKEQ. V dropped 0 bases and J dropped 5 bases, with 14 bases sitting between them. The CDR3 sequence is 16 residues long. CDR3 amino acids: CASSQEGSDSYQPQHF. The CDR3 DNA reads as TGTGCCAGCAGCCAAGAAGGTAGCGACAGCTATCAGCCCCAGCATTTT.

This clonotype was found many times. The chain uses TRBV19 and TRBJ2-5; 9 nucleotides agree with TRBD1. V shed 1 base and J 2 bases; nucleotides not matched to a gene: 2. The V gene's germline CDR1 is LNHDA and CDR2 SQIVND (reference sequence). This CDR3 spans 15 amino acids. Here the CDR3 DNA reads TGTGCCAGTAGTATAGGGGGACAGGGTCAAGAGACCCAGTACTTC. It encodes CASSIGGQGQETQYF. Filled out from reference TRBV19 and TRBJ2-5, the complete variable domain reads DGGITQSPKYLFRKEGQNVTLSCEQNLNHDAMYWYRQDPGQGLRLIYYSQIVNDFQKGDIAEGYSVSREKKESFPLTVTSAQKNPTAFYLCASSIGGQGQETQYFGPGTRLLVL.

This clonotype occurred a few times. The chain has TRBV5-6 and TRBJ2-2; 12 positions match TRBD2. Germline assignment: CDR1 SGHDT and CDR2 YYEEEE. This CDR3 comprises 17 residues. V shed 6 bases, J shed 4 bases, and the junction held 10 bases outside the gene matches. CDR3 DNA: TGTGCCAGCAAAAGACTAGCGGGAGCATTACCCACCGGGGAGCTGTTTTTT. Translating gives CASKRLAGALPTGELFF.

This clonotype was recorded at least ten times. The chain links TRBV7-2 to TRBJ2-1; 13 nucleotides line up with TRBD2. The trim removed 7 bases at V and 7 bases at J, leaving 7 bases unmatched. The germline CDR1 and CDR2 sequences are SGHTA and FQGNSA. This CDR3 spans 15 amino acids. This chain's CDR3 is CASTPLAGGVNEQFF. CDR3 in DNA: TGTGCCAGCACGCCACTAGCGGGAGGGGTGAATGAGCAGTTCTTC.

The count of this clonotype is one. One end of the junction is discordant with germline, which a read error may explain. The chain couples TRBV19 to TRBJ2-3; TRBD2 might be the D (6 bases). Germline CDR1 is LNHDA and CDR2 is SQIVND (reference sequence). This CDR3 contains 16 residues. CDR3 coding DNA: TGTGTCAGTAGTATCGTGGGGGTCGGGAGCCAGGATACGCAGTATTTT. This gives the protein CVSSIVGVGSQDTQYF.

This clonotype was detected many times. The chain has TRBV5-1 and TRBJ1-6; the match to TRBD1 covers 9 bases. Trimming cost V 4 bases and J 7 bases; bases outside gene matches: 6. The CDR3 consists of 15 residues. Germline V gives CDR1 SGHRS, CDR2 YFSETQ. The CDR3: CASSPDGQGNSPLHF. In nucleotides, the CDR3 is TGCGCCAGCAGCCCGGACGGACAGGGGAATTCACCCCTCCACTTT.

The chain uses TRBV7-2 and TRBJ2-2; D remains ambiguous. CDR1 and CDR2 (germline): SGHTA, FQGNSA. The CDR3 covers 14 residues. Trimming took 3 bases from V and 5 from J, leaving 10 bases between them. The CDR3 nucleotides are TGTGCCAGCAGCTTTGCCCCCGATACCGGGGAGCTGTTTTTT. It codes for CASSFAPDTGELFF.

This clonotype was recorded many times. The rearrangement joins TRBV11-2 to TRBJ2-7; TRBD2 agrees at 8 bases. With 1 base clipped from V and 1 base from J, the junction kept 0 bases outside the gene matches. The CDR3 has 14 amino acids. Germline V lookup: CDR1 SGHAT, CDR2 FQNNGV. The CDR3 here is CASSLAGGSYEQYF. The CDR3 coding sequence is TGTGCCAGCAGCTTAGCGGGAGGGTCCTACGAGCAGTACTTC.

This clonotype is medium-sized in the sample. Written as DNA, the CDR3 is TGCAGTGCTAGCCGGGTCTTGGGCAATGAGCAGTTCTTC. Residues: CSASRVLGNEQFF. The genes are TRBV20-1 and TRBJ2-1; D gene uncertain. Germline V gives CDR1 DFQATT, CDR2 SNEGSKA (reference sequence). V lost 3 bases, J lost 6 bases, and 12 bases lay in between. CDR3 size: 13 residues.

There are many counts of this clonotype. This sequence joins TRBV5-5 and TRBJ2-5; 7 bases line up with TRBD1. Germline assignment: CDR1 SGHKS and CDR2 YYEKEE (reference sequence). The trim removed 6 bases at V and 5 bases at J, leaving 16 bases unmatched. This CDR3 has 16 amino acids. CDR3 sequence: CASTFQGESSVETQYF. CDR3 nucleotide sequence: TGTGCCAGCACCTTTCAGGGGGAGAGTAGCGTGGAGACCCAGTACTTC.

There are many counts of this clonotype. The chain employs TRBV27 and TRBJ2-1, with D perhaps matching TRBD2 (6 bases). Germline CDR1 reads MNHEY; CDR2 reads SMNVEV (reference sequence). Trimming took 2 bases from V and 14 from J, leaving 28 bases between them. The CDR3 extends over 17 amino acids. The CDR3 DNA is TGTGCCAGCAGTTTAGCTATAGGTTACACCCGGGAGACTGGAAAGTTCTTC. This translates into CASSLAIGYTRETGKFF.

The chain has TRBV15 and TRBJ1-1; D call uncertain. The CDR3 length is 12 residues. The V gene's germline CDR1 is LNHNV and CDR2 YYDKDF (reference sequence). The ends were cut back, 2 bases at V and 6 bases at J, with 7 bases in the middle. CDR3 coding DNA: TGTGCCACCAGCAGATACCTTCCTGAAGCTTTCTTT. This gives the protein CATSRYLPEAFF. The full variable domain, rest sourced from reference TRBV15 and TRBJ1-1, is DAMVIQNPRYQVTQFGKPVTLSCSQTLNHNVMYWYQQKSSQAPKLLFHYYDKDFNNEADTPDNFQSRRPNTSFCFLDIRSPGLGDTAMYLCATSRYLPEAFFGQGTRLTVV.

This clonotype came up many times. This chain's CDR3 is CATSGQAGGEQYF. The CDR3 DNA sequence: TGTGCCACCAGTGGACAGGCCGGAGGAGAGCAGTACTTC. The chain uses TRBV24-1 and TRBJ2-7; tentative D call: TRBD1 (6 bases). The V gene's germline CDR1 is KGHDR and CDR2 SFDVKD. The V and J ends lost 5 bases and 7 bases respectively, with 14 bases between them. CDR3 length equals 13 residues.

Ten or more counts support this clonotype. The chain has TRBV6-5 and TRBJ2-2; D is ambiguous. Trimming stripped 2 bases from V and 2 bases from J, with 12 bases between. The CDR3 sequence is 16 residues long. Germline assignment: CDR1 MNHEY and CDR2 SVGAGI. DNA of the CDR3: TGTGCCAGCAGTTACAACGTCGAGTCCAACACCGGGGAGCTGTTTTTT. This gives the protein CASSYNVESNTGELFF.

This clonotype was recorded at least ten times. The chain joins TRBV5-1 to TRBJ2-2, with D possibly TRBD1 on 5 matching bases. This CDR3 is 15 amino acids long. The ends were cut back, 1 base at V and 4 bases at J, with 11 bases in the middle. CDR1 SGHRS and CDR2 YFSETQ come from the germline V gene. The CDR3 loop is CASSLLGLGTGELFF. In DNA, the CDR3 is TGCGCCAGCAGCTTGTTGGGGCTTGGCACCGGGGAGCTGTTTTTT. The full variable domain, completed using reference TRBV5-1 and TRBJ2-2, is KAGVTQTPRYLIKTRGQQVTLSCSPISGHRSVSWYQQTPGQGLQFLFEYFSETQRNKGNFPGRFSGRQFSNSRSEMNVSTLELGDSALYLCASSLLGLGTGELFFGEGSRLTVL.

Ten or more counts support this clonotype. The chain recombines TRBV7-2 with TRBJ2-1, with D maybe TRBD2 (5 bases). Per germline, CDR1 SGHTA and CDR2 FQGNSA. Deletions cut 5 bases from V and 2 bases from J, with 16 bases between. The CDR3 spans 16 residues. The CDR3 sequence is CASSRMGVGTYNEQFF. The CDR3 DNA reads as TGTGCCAGCAGCAGGATGGGAGTGGGAACCTACAATGAGCAGTTCTTC.

This clonotype has ten or more counts. The chain employs TRBV20-1 and TRBJ2-5, with D perhaps given as TRBD1 or TRBD2 (6 bases each). V lost 6 bases and J lost 4, with 21 bases in between. Per germline, CDR1 DFQATT and CDR2 SNEGSKA (reference sequence). The CDR3 totals 15 residues. The CDR3 DNA reads as TGCAGTGCCCGACGACCGGGGGCCCGGGGAGAGACCCAGTACTTC. Amino acid sequence: CSARRPGARGETQYF.